These 9 T cell receptor beta chains were sequenced from one sample in a study of T cell changes during pregnancy in multiple sclerosis. Some clones are missing from TCRdb's copy, which holds only in-frame ones; the method was immunoSEQ multiplex PCR. The sample has tens of thousands of clones, almost 95% seen once. Here the sequenced sample was peripheral blood, taken after pregnancy. The source is a female donor with multiple sclerosis, enrolled in a pregnancy study.

This sequence joins TRBV7-8 and TRBJ2-5; 8 bases are shared with TRBD2. After removal of 5 bases from V and 3 bases from J, the junction contained 17 bases not matched to a gene. From germline, CDR1 is SGHVS and CDR2 FQNEAQ. This CDR3 contains 18 residues. The CDR3 sequence: CASSHAGIFGRGEETQYF. Here the CDR3 DNA reads TGTGCCAGCAGCCACGCCGGCATCTTTGGGCGGGGGGAAGAGACCCAGTACTTC.

The rearrangement joins TRBV11-1 to TRBJ2-1; D is undetermined. Per germline, CDR1 SGHAT and CDR2 FQDESV (reference sequence). With 4 bases removed from V and 6 bases from J, the gap between germline ends came to 7 bases. This CDR3 is built from 12 residues. The DNA for the CDR3 is TGTGCCAGCAGCTCAGGCTCCAATGAGCAGTTCTTC. It is translated as CASSSGSNEQFF.

The genes are TRBV6-5 and TRBJ1-4, with TRBD1 matching over 8 bases. The CDR3 covers 15 residues. J gave up 6 bases and V 6 bases, and 9 bases lay outside the gene matches. Germline CDR1 MNHEY, CDR2 SVGAGI. The CDR3 protein is CASSLYTGGDEKLFF. CDR3 DNA sequence: TGTGCCAGCAGCCTTTACACAGGGGGTGATGAAAAACTGTTTTTT.

The CDR3 loop reads CASRDFSHSYEQYF. The DNA of the CDR3 is TGTGCCAGCAGGGACTTTAGCCACTCCTACGAGCAGTACTTC. This chain connects TRBV2 to TRBJ2-7, with D possibly being TRBD2 (5 bases). The length of the CDR3 is 14 residues. The germline gives CDR1 SNHLY, CDR2 FYNNEI. V lost 6 bases and J 0 bases, leaving 12 bases between the germline ends.

This chain joins TRBV4-2 and TRBJ1-4; D remains unclear. Trimming shortened V by 0 bases and J by 7 bases, and 9 bases separated the two germline ends. The CDR3 has 14 residues. The germline V gene encodes CDR1 LGHNA and CDR2 YNFKEQ. The CDR3 is CASSQDRKREKLFF. CDR3 nucleotides: TGTGCCAGCAGCCAAGACCGGAAGCGTGAAAAACTGTTTTTT.

This clone was found once. The V call is TRBV19, the J call TRBJ1-5, with 7 bases aligning to TRBD1. V was pared by 1 base and J by 2 bases, with 5 bases of the junction left unmatched. Germline V CDR1 and CDR2: LNHDA, SQIVND (reference sequence). The CDR3 runs to 16 residues. The CDR3 nucleotides read TGTGCCAGTAGTATAGGGGGACAGACCCGCAATCAGCCCCAGCATTTT. As protein: CASSIGGQTRNQPQHF.

The gene calls are TRBV2 and TRBJ2-7; a possible D gene is TRBD1 (6 bases). There are 16 residues in the CDR3. Germline lookup yields CDR1 SNHLY and CDR2 FYNNEI. V lost 6 bases to trimming and J lost 1 base, with 19 bases between them. CDR3 amino acids: CASRGNRVGPSYEQYF. The CDR3 DNA sequence: TGTGCCAGCAGAGGCAACAGGGTCGGTCCTTCCTACGAGCAGTACTTC.

The chain employs TRBV6-5 and TRBJ2-7; 9 nucleotides agree with TRBD1. CDR1 is MNHEY, CDR2 SVGAGI, per germline. With V trimmed by 4 bases and J by 2 bases, 3 bases remained unmatched. CDR3 size: 14 residues. This chain's CDR3 is CASSWGQGAYEQYF. In DNA form, the CDR3 reads TGTGCCAGCAGTTGGGGACAGGGAGCCTACGAGCAGTACTTC.

V and J are TRBV19 and TRBJ2-7; D not resolved. Per the germline V gene, CDR1 is LNHDA and CDR2 is SQIVND (reference sequence). This CDR3 spans 11 amino acids. Trimming removed 4 bases at V and 7 bases at J, with 8 bases between. The CDR3 nucleotides are TGTGCCAGTAGTACCAAGCTGGAGCAGTACTTC. Encoded protein: CASSTKLEQYF.